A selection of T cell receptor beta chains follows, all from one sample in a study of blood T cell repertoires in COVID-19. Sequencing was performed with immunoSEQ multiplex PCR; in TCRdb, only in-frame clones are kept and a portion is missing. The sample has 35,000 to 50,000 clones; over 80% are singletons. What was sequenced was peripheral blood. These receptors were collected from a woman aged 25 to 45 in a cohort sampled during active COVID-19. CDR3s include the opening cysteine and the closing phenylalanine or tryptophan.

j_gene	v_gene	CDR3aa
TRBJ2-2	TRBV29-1	CSGFKGEGGELFF
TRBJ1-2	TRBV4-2	CASSQDDGRVSTNYGYTF
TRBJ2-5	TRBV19	CASSPGLQETQYF
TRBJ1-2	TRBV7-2	CASSFNRGGGYTF
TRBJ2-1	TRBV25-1	CASSECLLLREVFNEQFF
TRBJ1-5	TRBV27	CASGQDRGNQPQHF
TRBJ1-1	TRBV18	CASSPKDQGAPEAFF
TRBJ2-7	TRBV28	CASSRLAGGEQYF
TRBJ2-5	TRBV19	CASSRQGAGVVETQYF
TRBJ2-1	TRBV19	CASKSSGSEQFF
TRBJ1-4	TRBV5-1	CASSWGGLNEKLFF